This entry lists 7 T cell receptor beta chains sequenced from one sample in a study of CD8 T cells in Susac syndrome. A quantity of about 0.5 to 1 ug RNA underwent reverse transcription using random hexamers. TCRdb redid the calling of the immunoSEQ multiplex PCR reads with MiXCR, one entry per CDR3 protein. The table includes under 80,000 distinct CDR3 sequences, roughly 91% detected once. Sequencing used CD4+ T cells from PBMCs. These receptors all stem from a human donor with Susac syndrome.

This chain uses TRBV28 with TRBJ1-5; D uncertain. Trimming cost V 8 bases and J 0 bases, with 11 bases left between them. The CDR3 has 14 residues. The germline V gene encodes CDR1 MDHEN and CDR2 SYDVKM. The CDR3 loop is CASWGVYSNQPQHF. Written as DNA, the CDR3 is TGTGCCAGCTGGGGAGTCTATAGCAATCAGCCCCAGCATTTT.

The rearrangement uses TRBV6-5 and TRBJ2-7; perhaps TRBD1 as D (6 bases). The CDR3 has 15 amino acids. The germline V gene encodes CDR1 MNHEY and CDR2 SVGAGI. V shed 0 bases and J shed 2 bases, with 11 bases lying between them. CDR3 bases: TGTGCCAGCAGTTACTCGGCAGGGGCAACCTACGAGCAGTACTTC. Protein: CASSYSAGATYEQYF.

J is TRBJ1-5 and V is TRBV12-3 or TRBV12-4; TRBD1 matches at 9 bases. V shed 7 bases and J 9 bases; nucleotides not matched to a gene: 13. The CDR3 loop spans 15 amino acids. CDR3 loop: CASTKTGGSGGPQHF. The CDR3 DNA sequence: TGTGCCAGCACCAAAACAGGGGGCTCCGGGGGGCCCCAGCATTTT.

The chain has TRBV7-2 and TRBJ2-3; the match to TRBD2 covers 11 bases. The CDR3 spans 16 residues. The V and J ends lost 6 bases and 2 bases, in that order; junction bases with no gene match: 7. From germline, CDR1 is SGHTA and CDR2 FQGNSA. Here the CDR3 reads CASSLAGGTFTDTQYF. The CDR3 DNA reads TGTGCCAGCAGTCTAGCGGGGGGAACATTCACAGATACGCAGTATTTT.

The chain combines TRBV7-8 with TRBJ1-3; no clear D. Germline lookup yields CDR1 SGHVS and CDR2 FQNEAQ. The V gene lost 2 bases and the J gene lost 4 bases, with 9 bases spanning the gap. There are 14 residues in the CDR3. This CDR3 reads CASSLRLLGNTIYF. In DNA form, the CDR3 reads TGTGCCAGCAGCTTAAGGCTTTTGGGAAACACCATATATTTT.

The chain couples TRBV6-2 or TRBV6-3 to TRBJ2-5, with D unclear. The V end was cut by 2 bases, the J end by 1 base, with 11 bases between. The CDR3 contains 15 residues. Germline lookup yields CDR1 MNHEY and CDR2 SVGEGT. The CDR3 DNA follows: TGTGCCAGCAGTTACGGGCACCAATTCCAAGAGACCCAGTACTTC. Translating it yields CASSYGHQFQETQYF.

The rearrangement uses TRBV27 and TRBJ1-3; D is undetermined. Per germline, CDR1 MNHEY and CDR2 SMNVEV (reference sequence). Trimming removed 8 bases at V and 0 bases at J, with 11 bases between. There are 14 residues in the CDR3. The CDR3 region is CASGSAGSGNTIYF. The CDR3 DNA reads TGTGCCAGCGGTTCTGCGGGCTCTGGAAACACCATATATTTT.